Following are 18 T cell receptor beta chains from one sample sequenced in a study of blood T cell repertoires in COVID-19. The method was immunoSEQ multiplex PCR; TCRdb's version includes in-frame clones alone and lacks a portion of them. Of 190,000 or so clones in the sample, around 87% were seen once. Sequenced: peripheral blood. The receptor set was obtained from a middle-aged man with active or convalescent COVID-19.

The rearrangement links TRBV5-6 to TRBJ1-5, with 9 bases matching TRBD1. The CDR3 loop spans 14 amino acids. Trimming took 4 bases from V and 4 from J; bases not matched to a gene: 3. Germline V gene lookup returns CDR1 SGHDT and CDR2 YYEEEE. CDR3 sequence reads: CASSGQGRNQPQHF. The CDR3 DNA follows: TGTGCCAGCAGCGGACAGGGGAGGAATCAGCCCCAGCATTTT.

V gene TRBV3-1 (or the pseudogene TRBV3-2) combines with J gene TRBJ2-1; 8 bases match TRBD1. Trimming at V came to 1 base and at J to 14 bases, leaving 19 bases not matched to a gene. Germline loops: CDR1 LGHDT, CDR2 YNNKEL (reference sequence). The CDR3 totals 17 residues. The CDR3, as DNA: TGTGCCAGCAGCCAAGCCAGCTTCGGACAGGGACTCCGTAGGAAGTTCTTC. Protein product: CASSQASFGQGLRRKFF.

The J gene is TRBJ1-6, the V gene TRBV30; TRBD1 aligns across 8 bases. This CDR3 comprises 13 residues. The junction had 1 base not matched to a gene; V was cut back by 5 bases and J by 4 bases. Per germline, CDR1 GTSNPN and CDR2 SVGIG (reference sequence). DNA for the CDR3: TGTGCCTGGGACAGGGGATATAATTCACCCCTCCACTTT. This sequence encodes CAWDRGYNSPLHF.

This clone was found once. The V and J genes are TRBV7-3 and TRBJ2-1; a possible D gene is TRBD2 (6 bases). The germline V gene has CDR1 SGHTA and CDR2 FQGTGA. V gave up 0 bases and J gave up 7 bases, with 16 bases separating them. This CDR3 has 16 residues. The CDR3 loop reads CASSLTSAGGGNEQFF. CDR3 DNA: TGTGCCAGCAGCTTAACGTCAGCCGGGGGTGGAAATGAGCAGTTCTTC.

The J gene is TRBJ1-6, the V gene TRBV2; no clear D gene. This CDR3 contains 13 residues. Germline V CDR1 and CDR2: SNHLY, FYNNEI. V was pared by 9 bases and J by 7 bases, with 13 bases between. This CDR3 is CASSPGVNSPLHF. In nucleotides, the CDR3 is TGTGCCAGTTCCCCGGGAGTGAATTCACCCCTCCACTTT.

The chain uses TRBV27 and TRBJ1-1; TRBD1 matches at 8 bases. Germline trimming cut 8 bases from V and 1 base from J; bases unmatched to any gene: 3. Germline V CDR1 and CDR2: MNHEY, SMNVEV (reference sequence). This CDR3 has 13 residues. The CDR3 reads CASRGQGNTEAFF. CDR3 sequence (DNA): TGTGCCAGCCGCGGACAGGGGAACACTGAAGCTTTCTTT.

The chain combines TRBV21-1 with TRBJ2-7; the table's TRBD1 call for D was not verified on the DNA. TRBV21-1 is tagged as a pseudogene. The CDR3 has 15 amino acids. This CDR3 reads CASSPRIRQDYEQYF. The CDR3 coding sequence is TGTGCCAGCAGCCCCCGGATAAGACAGGACTACGAGCAGTACTTC.

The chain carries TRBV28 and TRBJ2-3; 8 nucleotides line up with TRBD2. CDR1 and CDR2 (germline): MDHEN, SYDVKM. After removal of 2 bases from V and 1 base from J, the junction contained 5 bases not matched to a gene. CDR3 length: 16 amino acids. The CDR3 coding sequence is TGTGCCAGCAGTTTAACCGGACTAGCAGGCACAGATACGCAGTATTTT. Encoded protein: CASSLTGLAGTDTQYF.

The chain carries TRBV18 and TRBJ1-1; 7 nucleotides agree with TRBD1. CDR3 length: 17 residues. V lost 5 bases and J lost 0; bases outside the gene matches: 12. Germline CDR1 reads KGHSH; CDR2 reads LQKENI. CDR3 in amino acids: CASSEIGTEFLNTEAFF. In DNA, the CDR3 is TGTGCCAGCTCAGAAATTGGGACAGAGTTCTTGAACACTGAAGCTTTCTTT.

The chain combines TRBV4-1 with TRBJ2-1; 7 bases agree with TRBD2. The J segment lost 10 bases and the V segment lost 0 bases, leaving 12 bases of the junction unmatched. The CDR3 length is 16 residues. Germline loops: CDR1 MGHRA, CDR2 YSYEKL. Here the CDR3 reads CASSQEPAGTLLEQFF. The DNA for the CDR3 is TGCGCCAGCAGCCAAGAGCCAGCGGGGACCCTACTAGAGCAGTTCTTC.

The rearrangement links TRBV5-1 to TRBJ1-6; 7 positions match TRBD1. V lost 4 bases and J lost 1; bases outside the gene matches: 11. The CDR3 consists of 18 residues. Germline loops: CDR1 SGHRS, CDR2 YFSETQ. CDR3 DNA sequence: TGCGCCAGCAGCCCACGGGGCGACAGGGCATCCTATAATTCACCCCTCCACTTT. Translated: CASSPRGDRASYNSPLHF. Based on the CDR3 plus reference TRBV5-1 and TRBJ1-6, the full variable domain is KAGVTQTPRYLIKTRGQQVTLSCSPISGHRSVSWYQQTPGQGLQFLFEYFSETQRNKGNFPGRFSGRQFSNSRSEMNVSTLELGDSALYLCASSPRGDRASYNSPLHFGNGTRLTVT.

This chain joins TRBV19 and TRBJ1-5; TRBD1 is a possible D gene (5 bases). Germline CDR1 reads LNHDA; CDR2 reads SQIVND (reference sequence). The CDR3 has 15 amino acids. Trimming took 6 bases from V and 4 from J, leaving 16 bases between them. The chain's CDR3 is CASRSGTDRNQPQHF. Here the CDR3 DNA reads TGTGCCAGTAGGAGCGGGACCGATCGTAATCAGCCCCAGCATTTT.

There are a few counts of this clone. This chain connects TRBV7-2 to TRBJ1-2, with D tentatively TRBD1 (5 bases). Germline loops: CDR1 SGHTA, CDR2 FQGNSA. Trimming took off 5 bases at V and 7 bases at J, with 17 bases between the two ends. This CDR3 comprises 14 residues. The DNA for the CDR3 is TGTGCCAGCAGCCCCATTCCAGGGTTGACTGGCTACACCTTC. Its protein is CASSPIPGLTGYTF. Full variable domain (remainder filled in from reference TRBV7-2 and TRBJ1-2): GAGVSQSPSNKVTEKGKDVELRCDPISGHTALYWYRQSLGQGLEFLIYFQGNSAPDKSGLPSDRFSAERTGGSVSTLTIQRTQQEDSAVYLCASSPIPGLTGYTFGSGTRLTVV.

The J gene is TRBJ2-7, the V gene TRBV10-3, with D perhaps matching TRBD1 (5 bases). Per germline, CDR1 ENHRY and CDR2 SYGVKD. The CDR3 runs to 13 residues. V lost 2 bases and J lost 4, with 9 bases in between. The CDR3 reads CAISEADSYEQYF. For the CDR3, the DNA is TGTGCCATCAGTGAGGCTGACAGTTACGAGCAGTACTTC.

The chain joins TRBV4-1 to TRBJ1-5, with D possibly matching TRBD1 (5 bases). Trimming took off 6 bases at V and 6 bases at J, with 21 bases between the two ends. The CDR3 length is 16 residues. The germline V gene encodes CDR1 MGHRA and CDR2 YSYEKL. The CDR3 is CASSINGGDRGQPQHF. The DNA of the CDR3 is TGCGCCAGCAGTATAAATGGAGGGGATAGAGGTCAGCCCCAGCATTTT.

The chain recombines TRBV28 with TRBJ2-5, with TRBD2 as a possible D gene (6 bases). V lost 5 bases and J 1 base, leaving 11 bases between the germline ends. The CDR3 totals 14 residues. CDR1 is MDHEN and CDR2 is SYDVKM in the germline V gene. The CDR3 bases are TGTGCCAGCAGTACGTGGGACTTCCAAGAGACCCAGTACTTC. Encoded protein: CASSTWDFQETQYF.

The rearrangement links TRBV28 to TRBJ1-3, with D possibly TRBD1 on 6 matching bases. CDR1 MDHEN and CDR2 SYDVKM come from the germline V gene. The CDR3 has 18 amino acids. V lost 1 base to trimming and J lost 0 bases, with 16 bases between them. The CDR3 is CASSLSPGGKGSGNTIYF. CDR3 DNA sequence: TGTGCCAGCAGTTTATCCCCGGGGGGCAAGGGCTCTGGAAACACCATATATTTT.

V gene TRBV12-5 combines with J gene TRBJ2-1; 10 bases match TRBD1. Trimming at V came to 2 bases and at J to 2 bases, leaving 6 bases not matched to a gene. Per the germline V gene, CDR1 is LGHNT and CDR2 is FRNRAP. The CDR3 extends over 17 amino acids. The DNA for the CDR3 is TGTGCTAGTGGTTTGAGGGACAGGGGTTTCGCCTACAATGAGCAGTTCTTC. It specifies CASGLRDRGFAYNEQFF.